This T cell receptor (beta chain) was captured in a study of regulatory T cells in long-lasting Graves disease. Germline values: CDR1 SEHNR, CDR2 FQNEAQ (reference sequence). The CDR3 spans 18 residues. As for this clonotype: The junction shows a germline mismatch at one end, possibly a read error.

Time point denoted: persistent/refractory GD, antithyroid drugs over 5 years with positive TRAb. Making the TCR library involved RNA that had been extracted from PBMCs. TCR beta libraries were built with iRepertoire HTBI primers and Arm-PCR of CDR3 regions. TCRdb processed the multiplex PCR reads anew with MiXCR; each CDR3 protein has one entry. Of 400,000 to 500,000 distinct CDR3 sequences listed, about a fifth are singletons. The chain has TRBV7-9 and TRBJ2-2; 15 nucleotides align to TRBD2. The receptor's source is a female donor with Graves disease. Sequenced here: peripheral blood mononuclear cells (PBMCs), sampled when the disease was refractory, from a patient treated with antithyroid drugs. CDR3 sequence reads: CASSPGLAGGPWAGELFF. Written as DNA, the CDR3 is TGCGCCAGCAGCCCTGGACTAGCGGGAGGGCCCTGGGCCGGGGAGCTGTTTTTT.